This T cell receptor (beta chain) was identified in a study of shared clonotypes between healthy human individuals. Notes on the study in general: The sharing of 4% to 5.5% of naive CD4 clonotypes was seen across a handful of donors. Rarefaction revealed incomplete sorted-subset sequencing despite large depth.

CDR1 is SGHAT and CDR2 is FQNNGV in the germline V gene. Trimming removed 1 base from V and 2 bases from J, with 15 bases in between. There are 17 residues in the CDR3. Worth noting for this clone: Its target is not known.

Execution of the assay was at deep level. Using around 200 ng DNA, 30,000 to 35,000 T cell genomes, the sorted-subset replicate PCRs were run. The repertoire was sequenced with immunoSEQ multiplex PCR; TCRdb's copy has only in-frame clones and lacks some. The repertoire consists of around 2.1 million clones, with 93% occurring once and the leading ten covering more than 1.5%. The naive CD8 fraction comprised CD45RO-negative cells positively selected for CCR7 and excluded terminally differentiated effector memory CD45RA+ cells. The chain combines TRBV11-2 with TRBJ2-4; maybe TRBD2 (5 bases). Sequencing was done on a sample of naive CD8+ T cells from PBMCs. The TCR was taken from a man between 18 and 29 years old in good health. Some clones in this sample may be carry-over from other donors' samples. This chain's CDR3 is CASSLGIVSATKNIQYF. DNA for the CDR3: TGTGCCAGCAGCTTAGGCATAGTTAGCGCGACCAAAAACATTCAGTACTTC.